This TCR beta chain comes out of a study of T cell responses to AZD1222 COVID-19 vaccine. Overall study findings and caveats: AZD1222 recipients seropositive at baseline numbered only 5 or 6. Females made up more of the donors, who were largely white British, and clonal diversity may have come out too low. Nearly half of unique spike-specific TCRs reportedly avoided B.1.351 and B.1.1.7 mutated regions. Regions 160-218 and 743-854 held dominance among vaccine-associated CD4 TCRs, which spanned spike.

Germline V gene lookup returns CDR1 DFQATT and CDR2 SNEGSKA (reference sequence). The CDR3 loop spans 16 amino acids. J was trimmed by 0 bases and V by 3 bases; bases with no gene match: 7. As to this clone: The antigen remains undetermined.

Assay used: immunoSEQ multiplex PCR; TCRdb lists only in-frame clones, some missing. The table shows roughly 140,000 clones, with around 95% occurring only once. The chain is built from TRBV20-1 and TRBJ2-2, with 7 bases identical to TRBD2. The receptor's source is an adult in good health. Sequences were derived from peripheral blood, sampled on day 0 of AZD1222 vaccination. CDR3: CSASGTSASNTGELFF. CDR3 bases: TGCAGTGCTAGTGGCACTAGCGCATCGAACACCGGGGAGCTGTTTTTT.